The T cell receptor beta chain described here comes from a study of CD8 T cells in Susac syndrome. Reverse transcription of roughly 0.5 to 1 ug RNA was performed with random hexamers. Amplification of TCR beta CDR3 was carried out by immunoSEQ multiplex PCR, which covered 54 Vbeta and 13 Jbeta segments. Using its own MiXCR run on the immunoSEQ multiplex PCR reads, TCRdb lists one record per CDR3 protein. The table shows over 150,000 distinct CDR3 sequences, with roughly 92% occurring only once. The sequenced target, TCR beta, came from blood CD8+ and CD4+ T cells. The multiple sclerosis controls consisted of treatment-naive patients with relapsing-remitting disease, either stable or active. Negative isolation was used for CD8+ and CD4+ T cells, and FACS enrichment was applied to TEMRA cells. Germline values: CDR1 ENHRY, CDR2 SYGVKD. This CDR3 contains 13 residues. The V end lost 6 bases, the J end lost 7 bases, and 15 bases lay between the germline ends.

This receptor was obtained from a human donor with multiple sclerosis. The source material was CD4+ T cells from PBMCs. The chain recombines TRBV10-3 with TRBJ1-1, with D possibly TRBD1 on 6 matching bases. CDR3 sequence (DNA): TGTGCCATCAGGAGGACAGTCATCAGTGAAGCTTTCTTT. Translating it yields CAIRRTVISEAFF.